This is a list of T cell receptor beta chains from one sample in a study of human T cells and chemical hapten exposure. TCRdb ran MiXCR on the RACE reads and lists one entry per CDR3 protein. The sample lists some 45,000 distinct CDR3 sequences; around 11% were seen once. The starting material was whole blood, obtained in connection with sensitization to the hapten diphenylcyclopropenone (DPC). The receptor source for this set is a woman in her twenties or thirties with alopecia areata. Some clones in this sample may be carry-over from other donors' samples. Each CDR3 is given with its conserved first and last residue. Each record gives: J gene, clone size, V gene, CDR3 protein. Expanded clones get a size class; other rows say once, few or many, or leave the size out.

>TRBJ2-5|.|TRBV5-5
CASSLAWNGETQYF
>TRBJ2-3|many|TRBV25-1
CASIPSLATDTQYF
>TRBJ2-7|many|TRBV2
CASSVGTSPREQYF
>TRBJ1-6|once|TRBV28
CASSTPRVSPLHF
>TRBJ2-7|few|TRBV7-9
CASSAGNEQYF
>TRBJ2-1|few|TRBV7-6
CASSLGLSNEQFF
>TRBJ1-5|many|TRBV7-8
CASSKRAQPQHF
>TRBJ2-7|many|TRBV23-1
CASSRPSTRRKGEQYF
>TRBJ1-1|many|TRBV2
CASNPGMNTEAFF
>TRBJ2-7|many|TRBV18
CASSDQGTSEQYF
>TRBJ2-5|many|TRBV6-2/TRBV6-3
CASSQRTALQETQYF
>TRBJ1-5|many|TRBV30
CAWSTGDNQPQHF
>TRBJ1-5|many|TRBV19
CASSPTGGRQKPQHF
>TRBJ1-1|many|TRBV6-2/TRBV6-3
CAVGAGGVTEAFF